These 32 T cell receptor beta chains were all obtained from the same sample, sequenced in a study of blood T cell repertoires in COVID-19. Repertoires were generated with immunoSEQ multiplex PCR, while TCRdb's copy carries only in-frame clones and drops some. The sample lists approximately 180,000 clones; roughly 89% were seen once. The specimen was peripheral blood. These receptors all come from a woman aged 50 to 60 with acute or convalescent COVID-19.

The V gene is TRBV10-3, the J gene TRBJ2-2; TRBD2 is a possible D gene (6 bases). CDR1 is ENHRY, CDR2 SYGVKD, per germline. The V end lost 4 bases, the J end lost 4 bases, and 10 bases lay between the germline ends. CDR3 length equals 14 residues. The CDR3 DNA sequence: TGTGCCATCAGTGTGGAGGGGACCACCGGGGAGCTGTTTTTT. Its protein is CAISVEGTTGELFF.

The rearrangement uses TRBV9 and TRBJ2-7; D gene ambiguous. Per the germline V gene, CDR1 is SGDLS and CDR2 is YYNGEE. This CDR3 comprises 14 residues. V was cut by 3 bases and J by 5 bases, with 15 bases left in between. DNA for the CDR3: TGTGCCAGCAGCGCCGATACGAGGTGGCACGAGCAGTACTTC. Translated: CASSADTRWHEQYF.

This chain uses TRBV7-2 with TRBJ1-6; a possible D gene is TRBD1 (6 bases). CDR3 size: 13 residues. Trimming removed 7 bases from V and 8 bases from J, with 12 bases in between. Germline V CDR1 and CDR2: SGHTA, FQGNSA. CDR3 residues: CASTRDIDSPLHF. The CDR3 coding sequence is TGTGCCAGCACCCGGGACATAGATTCACCCCTCCACTTT.

The chain joins TRBV9 to TRBJ1-3; 9 bases align to TRBD1. J was trimmed by 0 bases and V by 4 bases; bases with no gene match: 5. Germline assignment: CDR1 SGDLS and CDR2 YYNGEE. The CDR3 totals 16 residues. CDR3 region: CASSLGQGGSGNTIYF. The DNA of the CDR3 is TGTGCCAGCAGCCTGGGACAGGGAGGCTCTGGAAACACCATATATTTT.

V usage is TRBV11-3 and J usage is TRBJ2-3; D is perhaps TRBD2 (6 bases). Looked up from germline, CDR1 is SGHNT and CDR2 is YENEEA. CDR3 size: 13 residues. Trimming stripped 8 bases from V and 5 bases from J, with 14 bases between. The CDR3 DNA reads TGTGCCAGCTCGACTAGAGAATTAGATACGCAGTATTTT. Protein product: CASSTRELDTQYF.

The chain employs TRBV3-1 (or the pseudogene TRBV3-2) and TRBJ2-5; TRBD2 might be the D (5 bases). CDR1 and CDR2 (germline): LGHDT, YNNKEL (reference sequence). The V end was cut by 4 bases, the J end by 5 bases, with 11 bases between. CDR3 size: 13 residues. For the CDR3, the DNA is TGTGCCAGCAGCCCACTAGTCACTGAGACCCAGTACTTC. Translated: CASSPLVTETQYF.

CDR3 bases: TGTGCCAGCAGTTCAGCGGTTAGCTCCTACGAGCAGTACTTC. Protein product: CASSSAVSSYEQYF. V and J are TRBV6-5 and TRBJ2-7, with a weak D call TRBD2 (5 bases). Germline V gives CDR1 MNHEY, CDR2 SVGAGI. V lost 4 bases to trimming and J lost 0 bases, with 10 bases between them. This CDR3 is built from 14 residues.

In its sample, this clone was seen once. As DNA, the CDR3 is TGCAGCGGGGGGACAGGGAGCACAGATACGCAGTATTTT. Translating it yields CSGGTGSTDTQYF. The chain couples TRBV29-1 to TRBJ2-3; 9 nucleotides match TRBD1. This CDR3 comprises 13 residues. CDR1 is SQVTM and CDR2 is ANQGSEA in the germline V gene. J lost 0 bases, V lost 7 bases, and 2 bases had no gene match.

V and J are TRBV7-2 and TRBJ1-1; maybe TRBD1 (6 bases). Germline CDR1 and CDR2: SGHTA and FQGNSA. The V gene lost 4 bases and the J gene lost 1 base, with 7 bases spanning the gap. The CDR3 length is 13 residues. The CDR3 reads CASSSDRNTEAFF. In nucleotides, the CDR3 is TGTGCCAGCAGCTCGGACAGGAACACTGAAGCTTTCTTT.

The CDR3 here is CASSPVRGKDEQFF. As DNA, the CDR3 is TGCGCCAGCAGCCCCGTCAGGGGGAAGGATGAGCAGTTCTTC. The V and J genes are TRBV5-1 and TRBJ2-1; 7 nucleotides align to TRBD1. Unmatched junction bases numbered 9, after V lost 4 bases and J lost 8 bases. Germline CDR1 reads SGHRS; CDR2 reads YFSETQ. The CDR3 has 14 residues.

The chain uses TRBV7-6 and TRBJ1-3, with D hard to call. Germline CDR1 is SGHVS and CDR2 is FNYEAQ. V dropped 0 bases and J dropped 1 base, with 4 bases sitting between them. The CDR3 length is 14 residues. CDR3 bases: TGTGCCAGCAGCTTAGCGGAGTCTGGAAACACCATATATTTT. Translated, it gives CASSLAESGNTIYF.

The V call is TRBV12-3 or TRBV12-4, the J call TRBJ2-3; 7 positions agree with TRBD2. With V trimmed by 10 bases and J by 6 bases, 10 bases remained unmatched. This CDR3 is built from 13 residues. CDR3 nucleotides: TGTGCCATTGGAGCGGGACCCTCGGATACGCAGTATTTT. Translation: CAIGAGPSDTQYF.

The gene calls are TRBV19 and TRBJ1-5, with 7 bases that match TRBD1. This CDR3 is built from 14 residues. Germline V lookup: CDR1 LNHDA, CDR2 SQIVND (reference sequence). Trimming at V came to 3 bases and at J to 1 base, leaving 0 bases not matched to a gene. The CDR3 nucleotides are TGTGCCAGTAGTATGACAGGGAGCAATCAGCCCCAGCATTTT. Residues: CASSMTGSNQPQHF.

CDR3 sequence reads: CASSQDGTYTGGYTF. The DNA for the CDR3 is TGCGCCAGCAGCCAAGATGGGACATACACTGGGGGCTACACCTTC. J is TRBJ1-2 and V is TRBV4-3; D may be TRBD1 (6 bases). This CDR3 is built from 15 residues. CDR1 is LGHNA and CDR2 is YSLEER in the germline V gene. V lost 0 bases, J lost 8 bases, and 16 bases lay in between.

The J gene is TRBJ2-1, the V gene TRBV3-1 (or the pseudogene TRBV3-2), with D maybe TRBD2 (5 bases). The V end lost 3 bases, the J end lost 0 bases, and 6 bases lay between the germline ends. CDR1 LGHDT and CDR2 YNNKEL come from the germline V gene (reference sequence). This CDR3 has 14 amino acids. This chain's CDR3 is CASSQGSSYNEQFF. CDR3 nucleotide sequence: TGTGCCAGCAGCCAGGGGAGCTCCTACAATGAGCAGTTCTTC.

The V gene is TRBV24-1, the J gene TRBJ2-7, with D possibly matching TRBD1 (6 bases). V gave up 10 bases and J gave up 3 bases, with 9 bases separating them. Germline V gives CDR1 KGHDR, CDR2 SFDVKD. The CDR3 covers 11 residues. The CDR3 DNA is TGTGCCACTGGACAGAACTACGAGCAGTACTTC. Its translation: CATGQNYEQYF.

The chain combines TRBV7-6 with TRBJ1-6; D gene ambiguous. Trimming removed 1 base from V and 7 bases from J, with 11 bases in between. The germline CDR1 and CDR2 sequences are SGHVS and FNYEAQ. This CDR3 spans 15 amino acids. The CDR3 bases are TGTGCCAGCAGCTTAGGGTCGACATCAAATTCACCCCTCCACTTT. Protein product: CASSLGSTSNSPLHF.

This rearrangement joins TRBV3-1 (or the pseudogene TRBV3-2) to TRBJ2-1; weak D call: TRBD2 (6 bases). The CDR3 consists of 12 residues. The V and J ends lost 4 bases and 7 bases respectively, with 8 bases between them. CDR1 and CDR2 (germline): LGHDT, YNNKEL (reference sequence). Here the CDR3 DNA reads TGTGCCAGCAGCCTAGCGGTAAATGAGCAGTTCTTC. Protein sequence: CASSLAVNEQFF.

The J gene is TRBJ2-5, the V gene TRBV4-1; D not resolved. This CDR3 comprises 14 residues. The V and J ends lost 1 base and 5 bases respectively, with 11 bases between them. From germline, CDR1 is MGHRA and CDR2 YSYEKL. Written as DNA, the CDR3 is TGCGCCAGCAGCCAAGTTAATAGCCGGGAGACCCAGTACTTC. This gives the protein CASSQVNSRETQYF.

This sequence joins TRBV27 and TRBJ1-2, with a weak D call TRBD1 (6 bases). CDR3 length: 15 residues. Germline V gives CDR1 MNHEY, CDR2 SMNVEV (reference sequence). The V and J ends lost 4 bases and 4 bases respectively, with 16 bases between them. The chain's CDR3 is CASSSLVRGGYGYTF. Written as DNA, the CDR3 is TGTGCCAGCAGTTCCCTCGTCAGGGGTGGCTATGGCTACACCTTC.

DNA of the CDR3: TGTGCCAGCAGCTCTGACAGGTATCAGCCCCAGCATTTT. The encoded protein is CASSSDRYQPQHF. The V and J genes are TRBV7-2 and TRBJ1-5; weak D call: TRBD1 (6 bases). The CDR3 length is 13 residues. The ends were cut back, 4 bases at V and 5 bases at J, with 9 bases in the middle. From germline, CDR1 is SGHTA and CDR2 FQGNSA.

J is TRBJ1-4 and V is TRBV2; D is unclear. V was clipped by 4 bases and J by 0 bases, with 12 bases between them. The CDR3 has 16 residues. Germline V gene data show CDR1 as SNHLY and CDR2 as FYNNEI. The CDR3 sequence is CASSGVQTSTNEKLFF. CDR3 coding DNA: TGTGCCAGCAGTGGGGTACAGACCTCAACTAATGAAAAACTGTTTTTT.

This clone has a single count. CDR3: CASSLGVGGARTTIQYF. The CDR3 DNA reads as TGTGCCAGCAGCTTAGGAGTAGGGGGCGCAAGAACAACCATTCAGTACTTC. The chain carries TRBV11-3 and TRBJ2-4, with 7 nucleotides matching TRBD1. CDR3 length equals 17 residues. V shed 1 base and J 9 bases; nucleotides not matched to a gene: 15. Germline V gene lookup returns CDR1 SGHNT and CDR2 YENEEA.

V and J are TRBV12-5 and TRBJ1-4, with a tentative D call TRBD1 (6 bases). This CDR3 is built from 14 residues. Germline loops: CDR1 LGHNT, CDR2 FRNRAP. With 5 bases removed from V and 10 bases from J, the gap between germline ends came to 17 bases. The CDR3 region is CASGETPRGGKLFF. In DNA form, the CDR3 reads TGTGCTAGTGGTGAAACCCCACGAGGGGGAAAACTGTTTTTT. The variable domain in full, completed from reference TRBV12-5 and TRBJ1-4, reads DARVTQTPRHKVTEMGQEVTMRCQPILGHNTVFWYRQTMMQGLELLAYFRNRAPLDDSGMPKDRFSAEMPDATLATLKIQPSEPRDSAVYFCASGETPRGGKLFFGSGTQLSVL.

The CDR3 DNA sequence: TGTGCCACCAGCAGAGACAGGGACACAAGCGAGCAGTACTTC. Its translation is CATSRDRDTSEQYF. This rearrangement joins TRBV15 to TRBJ2-7; D is perhaps TRBD1 (6 bases). The germline gives CDR1 LNHNV, CDR2 YYDKDF (reference sequence). There are 14 residues in the CDR3. Trimming stripped 0 bases from V and 6 bases from J, with 12 bases between.

The V gene is TRBV14, the J gene TRBJ2-2; 12 bases agree with TRBD1. The CDR3 loop spans 16 amino acids. Trimming removed 2 bases from V and 6 bases from J; junction bases left unmatched: 4. Germline CDR1 SGHDN, CDR2 FVKESK. This CDR3 reads CASSQPGQGASGELFF. For the CDR3, the DNA is TGTGCCAGCAGCCAACCGGGACAGGGGGCTTCCGGGGAGCTGTTTTTT.

V usage is TRBV24-1 and J usage is TRBJ2-3, with D unclear. CDR1 is KGHDR and CDR2 is SFDVKD in the germline V gene. This CDR3 is built from 13 residues. Trimming pared 1 base from V and 4 bases from J, leaving 5 bases between. The CDR3 region has the DNA TGTGCCACCAGTGATTTATCGGCAGATACGCAGTATTTT. It yields the protein CATSDLSADTQYF.

The V and J genes are TRBV19 and TRBJ1-4; D is unresolved. The germline gives CDR1 LNHDA, CDR2 SQIVND (reference sequence). This CDR3 has 14 amino acids. V gave up 5 bases and J gave up 2 bases, with 9 bases separating them. The CDR3 loop reads CASSFRFTNEKLFF. The CDR3 DNA reads TGTGCCAGTAGTTTTAGATTTACTAATGAAAAACTGTTTTTT.

The count of this clone is one. The CDR3 DNA sequence: TGCGCCAGCAGCTTGGCGGGGGGGCGCTACAATGAGCAGTTCTTC. Its protein product is CASSLAGGRYNEQFF. The V and J genes are TRBV5-1 and TRBJ2-1, with TRBD2 matching over 8 bases. Germline CDR1 reads SGHRS; CDR2 reads YFSETQ. With V trimmed by 0 bases and J by 3 bases, 2 bases remained unmatched. The CDR3 spans 15 residues.

The chain is built from TRBV27 and TRBJ1-2; 8 nucleotides align to TRBD1. In germline, CDR1 is MNHEY, CDR2 SMNVEV (reference sequence). Germline trimming cut 6 bases from V and 7 bases from J; bases unmatched to any gene: 7. CDR3 length: 13 amino acids. The CDR3 protein is CASRQGQAGGYTF. DNA for the CDR3: TGTGCCAGCAGGCAGGGACAGGCCGGTGGCTACACCTTC.

This clone has only one observation. The rearrangement joins TRBV9 to TRBJ1-3; D is uncertain. Germline CDR1 is SGDLS and CDR2 is YYNGEE. Trimming cost V 0 bases and J 0 bases, with 10 bases left between them. The CDR3 spans 16 residues. CDR3 amino acids: CASSVASMSSGNTIYF. The CDR3 DNA follows: TGTGCCAGCAGCGTAGCTTCAATGAGCTCTGGAAACACCATATATTTT.

The chain combines TRBV11-3 with TRBJ2-1, with 7 nucleotides matching TRBD2. The CDR3 extends over 17 amino acids. V trimming: 1 base; J trimming: 5 bases; junction bases outside the gene matches: 11. Germline loops: CDR1 SGHNT, CDR2 YENEEA. As DNA, the CDR3 is TGTGCCAGCAGCTTAGGGGGAGGGCCGTTTGCCGACAATGAGCAGTTCTTC. Its protein product is CASSLGGGPFADNEQFF.